This T cell receptor (beta chain) came from a study of blood T cell repertoires in COVID-19. Background on the study: Spain, Italy and the United States supplied samples that represented acute and convalescent COVID-19. T cells, B-cell-depleted T cells, or PBMCs supplied cDNA or gDNA.

The CDR3 spans 15 residues. Germline V CDR1 and CDR2: MGHRA, YSYEKL. The ends were cut back, 4 bases at V and 5 bases at J, with 17 bases in the middle. Clones were read by immunoSEQ multiplex PCR, and TCRdb kept only the in-frame ones, dropping some. Of 60,000 to 75,000 clones in the sample, over 60% were seen once. Sequencing input: peripheral blood. V usage is TRBV4-1 and J usage is TRBJ1-1; the D gene is possibly TRBD1 (5 bases). The receptor was derived from a woman between 50 and 59 years old with active or convalescent COVID-19. CDR3 coding DNA: TGCGCCAGCAGCCCTGCAGGACAAAAAGGGACTGAAGCTTTCTTT. Translated: CASSPAGQKGTEAFF.